Listed here are 12 T cell receptor beta chains from one sample, sequenced in a study of blood T cell repertoires in COVID-19. Data came from immunoSEQ multiplex PCR; TCRdb stores just in-frame clones and leaves some out. The sample consists of about 160,000 clones, 82% of them appearing once. The sequenced sample consisted of peripheral blood. All receptors derive from a woman aged 40 to 55 with COVID-19, enrolled during active disease.

This clone was recorded once. V is TRBV30 and J is TRBJ2-5; possibly TRBD1 for D (6 bases). The V gene's germline CDR1 is GTSNPN and CDR2 SVGIG (reference sequence). The CDR3 has 13 residues. Trimming left V 1 base short and J 5 bases short, with 11 bases between. The CDR3 nucleotides read TGTGCCTGGAGTGGTACAGGGCGGGAGACCCAGTACTTC. Encoded protein: CAWSGTGRETQYF.

This clone was observed a handful of times. The chain is built from TRBV6-2 or TRBV6-3 and TRBJ2-7, with D perhaps matching TRBD1 (6 bases). Germline V CDR1 and CDR2: MNHEY, SVGEGT. The CDR3 contains 12 residues. The V end lost 4 bases, the J end lost 3 bases, and 7 bases lay between the germline ends. This CDR3 reads CASSSDSYEQYF. The CDR3, as DNA: TGTGCCAGCAGTTCGGACAGCTACGAGCAGTACTTC.

The chain is built from TRBV5-6 and TRBJ1-1; D gene unclear. The V end was cut by 0 bases, the J end by 3 bases, with 12 bases between. CDR3 size: 15 residues. Germline CDR1 and CDR2: SGHDT and YYEEEE. The CDR3 DNA follows: TGTGCCAGCAGCTTGGCCTGGGCCCCGGACACTGAAGCTTTCTTT. Translating it yields CASSLAWAPDTEAFF.

The chain couples TRBV15 to TRBJ2-2, with TRBD2 identical over 14 bases. Germline CDR1 reads LNHNV; CDR2 reads YYDKDF (reference sequence). The CDR3 has 19 amino acids. After removal of 6 bases from V and 0 bases from J, the junction contained 9 bases not matched to a gene. For the CDR3, the DNA is TGTGCCACCAGGGCGGACTGGGGACTAGCGGGAGCGAACACCGGGGAGCTGTTTTTT. It codes for CATRADWGLAGANTGELFF.

The chain combines TRBV9 with TRBJ2-2; 10 positions agree with TRBD2. From germline, CDR1 is SGDLS and CDR2 YYNGEE. This CDR3 spans 16 amino acids. The junction had 4 bases not matched to a gene; V was cut back by 3 bases and J by 2 bases. CDR3 coding DNA: TGTGCCAGCAGCGCTGGACTAGCGGTAAACACCGGGGAGCTGTTTTTT. Encoded protein: CASSAGLAVNTGELFF.

The V gene is TRBV2, the J gene TRBJ2-3; TRBD1 agrees at 7 bases. CDR3 size: 15 residues. In germline, CDR1 is SNHLY, CDR2 FYNNEI. V lost 5 bases to trimming and J lost 2 bases; unmatched junction nucleotides: 7. The CDR3 bases are TGTGCCAGCAGTAGGGACAGCCCCTACACAGATACGCAGTATTTT. It yields the protein CASSRDSPYTDTQYF.

The chain couples TRBV14 to TRBJ2-5, with a tentative D call TRBD1 (6 bases). Germline lookup yields CDR1 SGHDN and CDR2 FVKESK. The V gene lost 0 bases and the J gene lost 1 base, with 15 bases spanning the gap. The CDR3 runs to 17 residues. The CDR3 region has the DNA TGTGCCAGCAGCCAAGAGACGAGTTGGACAGCCCAAGAGACCCAGTACTTC. Its protein product is CASSQETSWTAQETQYF.

Only a few counts were recorded for this clone. The rearrangement joins TRBV7-6 to TRBJ2-7; no firm D call. The CDR3 sequence is 13 residues long. Trimming took off 5 bases at V and 6 bases at J, with 14 bases between the two ends. Germline lookup yields CDR1 SGHVS and CDR2 FNYEAQ. The CDR3, as DNA: TGTGCCAGCAGCCGACGGAGTCTGGCCGAGCAGTACTTC. This codes for CASSRRSLAEQYF.

The chain links TRBV12-3 or TRBV12-4 to TRBJ2-7; D not resolved. This CDR3 contains 12 residues. Trimming removed 4 bases from V and 2 bases from J, with 6 bases in between. CDR3 nucleotide sequence: TGTGCCAGCAGTTACACCACCTACGAGCAGTACTTC. This codes for CASSYTTYEQYF.

V is TRBV28 and J is TRBJ1-1; a possible D gene is TRBD1 (6 bases). The CDR3 has 14 residues. Germline CDR1 and CDR2: MDHEN and SYDVKM. V gave up 6 bases and J gave up 7 bases, with 18 bases separating them. The CDR3 DNA is TGTGCCAGCAGCAGACAACAGGGTCAGGATGAAGCTTTCTTT. Its translation is CASSRQQGQDEAFF.

A word on this clone: Distinct nucleotide sequences in the sample also encode this CDR3. The rearrangement uses TRBV3-1 (or the pseudogene TRBV3-2) and TRBJ2-3; 7 positions agree with TRBD2. Germline V gene data show CDR1 as LGHDT and CDR2 as YNNKEL (reference sequence). This CDR3 spans 15 amino acids. J gave up 0 bases and V 2 bases, and 2 bases lay outside the gene matches. The CDR3 DNA follows: TGTGCCAGCAGCCAAACGGGGGGTAGCACAGATACGCAGTATTTT. Translated: CASSQTGGSTDTQYF.

This clone was detected a few times. V and J are TRBV29-1 and TRBJ2-5; 9 bases are shared with TRBD2. The J segment lost 4 bases and the V segment lost 6 bases, leaving 9 bases of the junction unmatched. Germline assignment: CDR1 SQVTM and CDR2 ANQGSEA. This CDR3 is built from 14 residues. The CDR3 sequence is CSVGLAGVGETQYF. CDR3 sequence (DNA): TGCAGCGTCGGATTAGCGGGAGTAGGAGAGACCCAGTACTTC.